This passage covers 22 T cell receptor beta chains from one sample sequenced in a study of T cell repertoires in cytomegalovirus infection. One entry per CDR3 protein results from TCRdb running MiXCR on the reads. Of hundreds of thousands of distinct CDR3 sequences detected, 15% to 20% appear once; the ten largest clones hold about 11%. The specimen sequenced was PBMCs. Source of these receptors: a human donor in good health (CMV status not recorded). Some clones in this sample may be carry-over from other donors' samples.

This clonotype appeared a few times. This rearrangement joins TRBV20-1 to TRBJ2-5, with 7 bases identical to TRBD1. There are 13 residues in the CDR3. J was trimmed by 1 base and V by 4 bases; bases with no gene match: 3. CDR1 is DFQATT, CDR2 SNEGSKA, per germline (reference sequence). CDR3 DNA: TGCAGTGCTACCGGGACAGTCCAAGAGACCCAGTACTTC. It specifies CSATGTVQETQYF.

V usage is TRBV6-6 and J usage is TRBJ2-1, with TRBD1 identical over 10 bases. V lost 0 bases and J lost 3; bases outside the gene matches: 2. The germline CDR1 and CDR2 sequences are MNHNY and SVGAGI (reference sequence). The CDR3 length is 16 residues. The CDR3 nucleotides are TGTGCCAGCAGTTACTCGAGGGACAGGGGCTACAATGAGCAGTTCTTC. It encodes CASSYSRDRGYNEQFF.

The sample holds a few counts of this clonotype. The chain carries TRBV28 and TRBJ1-1, with D hard to call. The CDR3 is 16 amino acids. CDR1 and CDR2 (germline): MDHEN, SYDVKM. V shed 2 bases and J shed 1 base, with 14 bases lying between them. The CDR3 nucleotides read TGTGCCAGCAGTTTAAATGGAGGAACGGCGAACACTGAAGCTTTCTTT. Protein product: CASSLNGGTANTEAFF. Based on the CDR3 plus reference TRBV28 and TRBJ1-1, the full variable domain is DVKVTQSSRYLVKRTGEKVFLECVQDMDHENMFWYRQDPGLGLRLIYFSYDVKMKEKGDIPEGYSVSREKKERFSLILESASTNQTSMYLCASSLNGGTANTEAFFGQGTRLTVV.

There are a few counts of this clonotype. The chain couples TRBV19 to TRBJ2-3; 10 bases fit TRBD2. V lost 5 bases to trimming and J lost 1 base; unmatched junction nucleotides: 9. The CDR3 is 17 residues long. Per germline, CDR1 LNHDA and CDR2 SQIVND (reference sequence). The CDR3 loop is CASSPLSGTSGTDTQYF. CDR3 sequence (DNA): TGTGCCAGTAGTCCCCTTTCCGGGACTAGCGGCACAGATACGCAGTATTTT.

This clonotype was observed many times. CDR3 protein: CASSEMGGRTYEQYF. The DNA of the CDR3 is TGTGCCAGCAGTGAAATGGGGGGGCGCACCTACGAGCAGTACTTC. The chain uses TRBV6-1 and TRBJ2-7; a weak D match, TRBD2 (7 bases). Germline lookup yields CDR1 MNHNS and CDR2 SASEGT. V was shortened by 2 bases and J by 2 bases, with 13 bases between the two germline ends. This CDR3 has 15 residues.

This clonotype came up many times. The V gene is TRBV11-2, the J gene TRBJ2-5; D gene uncertain. With 1 base removed from V and 0 bases from J, the gap between germline ends came to 9 bases. The CDR3 is 15 residues long. Germline loops: CDR1 SGHAT, CDR2 FQNNGV. CDR3 residues: CASSLVQRYQETQYF. In DNA form, the CDR3 reads TGTGCCAGCAGCTTAGTTCAGAGGTACCAAGAGACCCAGTACTTC.

This clonotype was observed a few times. The chain couples TRBV6-6 to TRBJ2-6, with TRBD1 identical over 9 bases. From germline, CDR1 is MNHNY and CDR2 SVGAGI (reference sequence). The trim removed 2 bases at V and 0 bases at J, leaving 8 bases unmatched. The CDR3 is made up of 19 amino acids. CDR3 sequence: CASSYIRDRARSGANVLTF. The CDR3 DNA reads TGTGCCAGCAGTTACATTCGGGACAGGGCACGCTCTGGGGCCAACGTCCTGACTTTC.

This clonotype was seen a handful of times. The chain couples TRBV5-1 to TRBJ2-2; TRBD1 agrees at 7 bases. Germline CDR1 is SGHRS and CDR2 is YFSETQ. Unmatched junction bases numbered 12, after V lost 2 bases and J lost 8 bases. The CDR3 runs 16 residues. The CDR3 here is CASSLGTRDRGGELFF. Written as DNA, the CDR3 is TGCGCCAGCAGCTTAGGAACCCGGGACAGAGGAGGGGAGCTGTTTTTT.

This clonotype was recorded a few times. The chain combines TRBV20-1 with TRBJ1-1, with D maybe TRBD1 (6 bases). Trimming removed 6 bases from V and 3 bases from J, with 14 bases in between. This CDR3 region has 13 residues. CDR1 and CDR2 from the germline V gene are DFQATT and SNEGSKA (reference sequence). This CDR3 reads CSAIRGADTEAFF. CDR3 nucleotides: TGCAGTGCCATCAGGGGCGCGGACACTGAAGCTTTCTTT.

This clonotype was observed a few times. The rearrangement joins TRBV12-3 or TRBV12-4 to TRBJ2-5; 10 bases line up with TRBD2. The CDR3 spans 16 residues. J lost 2 bases, V lost 3 bases, and 6 bases had no gene match. The CDR3 nucleotides are TGTGCCAGCAGTTTTCGGCTAGCGGGGGTACAAGAGACCCAGTACTTC. It is translated as CASSFRLAGVQETQYF.

In this sample, this clonotype turned up a few times. The CDR3 region is CASSSGDQETQYF. The CDR3 DNA reads TGTGCCAGCAGTTCGGGGGACCAAGAGACCCAGTACTTC. This chain joins TRBV12-3 or TRBV12-4 and TRBJ2-5; D is possibly TRBD2 (6 bases). The CDR3 is 13 residues long. Trimming took off 4 bases at V and 0 bases at J, with 6 bases between the two ends.

The chain is built from TRBV20-1 and TRBJ2-5, with TRBD2 matching 7 bases. The J segment lost 9 bases and the V segment lost 6 bases, leaving 10 bases of the junction unmatched. The CDR3 spans 12 residues. Germline loops: CDR1 DFQATT, CDR2 SNEGSKA (reference sequence). CDR3 DNA: TGCAGTGCCGCACGGGGGGACGTTGCCCAGTACTTC. Translating it yields CSAARGDVAQYF.

This clonotype was seen at least ten times. The chain uses TRBV12-3 or TRBV12-4 and TRBJ1-2, with TRBD1 matching over 7 bases. Trimming took 1 base from V and 7 from J; bases not matched to a gene: 3. The CDR3 sequence is 13 residues long. The CDR3 coding sequence is TGTGCCAGCAGTTTAGGCACAGGGGTTGGCTACACCTTC. It specifies CASSLGTGVGYTF.

This clonotype has at least ten counts. This chain connects TRBV7-2 to TRBJ1-3; D is ambiguous. V lost 8 bases, J lost 0 bases, and 14 bases lay in between. The CDR3 is 15 residues long. CDR1 and CDR2 (germline): SGHTA, FQGNSA. Written as DNA, the CDR3 is TGTGCCAGCCTTTCCACGCCATTCTCTGGAAACACCATATATTTT. Amino acids: CASLSTPFSGNTIYF. Supplemented by reference TRBV7-2 and TRBJ1-3, the full variable domain reads GAGVSQSPSNKVTEKGKDVELRCDPISGHTALYWYRQSLGQGLEFLIYFQGNSAPDKSGLPSDRFSAERTGGSVSTLTIQRTQQEDSAVYLCASLSTPFSGNTIYFGEGSWLTVV.

This clonotype has only a few counts. The chain uses TRBV7-3 and TRBJ1-2; D unclear. Germline V gene sequence: CDR1 SGHTA, CDR2 FQGTGA. The CDR3 runs to 13 residues. The V gene lost 0 bases and the J gene lost 5 bases, with 7 bases spanning the gap. The CDR3 reads CASSLTGFYGYTF. Here the CDR3 DNA reads TGTGCCAGCAGCTTAACGGGCTTTTATGGCTACACCTTC. Looking up the rest from reference TRBV7-3 and TRBJ1-2 gives the full variable domain: GAGVSQTPSNKVTEKGKYVELRCDPISGHTALYWYRQSLGQGPEFLIYFQGTGAADDSGLPNDRFFAVRPEGSVSTLKIQRTERGDSAVYLCASSLTGFYGYTFGSGTRLTVV.

To note about this clonotype: The conserved phenylalanine or tryptophan is not found at the CDR3 terminus, so this likely reflects a read error. The rearrangement uses TRBV5-1 and TRBJ2-5, with 7 bases lining up with TRBD2. V dropped 4 bases and J dropped 5; count of bases not matched to a gene: 11. The CDR3 consists of 15 residues. Per germline, CDR1 SGHRS and CDR2 YFSETQ. CDR3: CASSRRAAGRETQYI. Written as DNA, the CDR3 is TGCGCCAGCAGCCGGCGGGCCGCCGGGAGGGAGACCCAGTACATC.

The chain combines TRBV7-9 with TRBJ1-5; D is uncertain. There are 16 residues in the CDR3. Germline V gene lookup returns CDR1 SEHNR and CDR2 FQNEAQ (reference sequence). Trimming cost V 1 base and J 2 bases, with 12 bases left between them. In nucleotides, the CDR3 is TGTGCCAGCAGCTTAGGAGGATCCCCGGGCAATCAGCCCCAGCATTTT. Protein sequence: CASSLGGSPGNQPQHF.

This clonotype showed up just a few times. The rearrangement joins TRBV28 to TRBJ2-1; D gene unclear. Trimming pared 5 bases from V and 5 bases from J, leaving 16 bases between. The CDR3 is 15 amino acids. Germline loops: CDR1 MDHEN, CDR2 SYDVKM. CDR3 sequence (DNA): TGTGCCAGCAGTGGGTTCCGGCAAAGCAACAATGAGCAGTTCTTC. Translation gives CASSGFRQSNNEQFF.

In its sample, this clonotype was seen many times. V gene TRBV7-6 combines with J gene TRBJ2-3, with D possibly matching TRBD1 (6 bases). The V and J ends lost 5 bases and 2 bases respectively, with 14 bases between them. Germline loops: CDR1 SGHVS, CDR2 FNYEAQ. This CDR3 contains 15 residues. This chain's CDR3 is CASSVRTALTDTQYF. The CDR3 nucleotides read TGTGCCAGCAGCGTGAGGACAGCGCTCACAGATACGCAGTATTTT.

This clonotype was counted only a few times. The rearrangement links TRBV28 to TRBJ2-6; TRBD1 aligns across 8 bases. J lost 3 bases, V lost 6 bases, and 13 bases had no gene match. CDR3 length: 18 amino acids. Germline CDR1 reads MDHEN; CDR2 reads SYDVKM. The CDR3 reads CASSLLTFRGRGANVLTF. The CDR3 DNA is TGTGCCAGCAGCCTTCTTACCTTCAGGGGGCGTGGGGCCAACGTCCTGACTTTC. The entire variable domain, with the rest obtained from reference TRBV28 and TRBJ2-6, is as follows: DVKVTQSSRYLVKRTGEKVFLECVQDMDHENMFWYRQDPGLGLRLIYFSYDVKMKEKGDIPEGYSVSREKKERFSLILESASTNQTSMYLCASSLLTFRGRGANVLTFGAGSRLTVL.

The table lists this clonotype with many counts. The rearrangement links TRBV7-6 to TRBJ2-6; D is unresolved. Between the trimmed V and J ends, which lost 2 bases and 0 bases, there was a span of 8 bases. Germline V gives CDR1 SGHVS, CDR2 FNYEAQ. This CDR3 has 16 residues. Here the CDR3 DNA reads TGTGCCAGCAGCTTACAAAGCAGCTCTGGGGCCAACGTCCTGACTTTC. This translates into CASSLQSSSGANVLTF.

The rearrangement uses TRBV20-1 and TRBJ1-1, with 7 bases that match TRBD1. Germline V gives CDR1 DFQATT, CDR2 SNEGSKA (reference sequence). The V segment lost 3 bases and the J segment 1 base; nucleotides outside the gene matches: 5. The CDR3 sequence is 14 residues long. The CDR3 DNA follows: TGCAGTGCTAGCTGGAGACAGGGGAACACTGAAGCTTTCTTT. It encodes CSASWRQGNTEAFF.